Reported below is one T cell receptor beta chain. Its target is unknown. This sample was included in a study of monozygotic twins with inflammatory bowel disease. Germline CDR1 is MNHEY and CDR2 is SMNVEV (reference sequence). This CDR3 comprises 16 residues. TCRdb re-called the 5' RACE reads; one entry per CDR3 protein, DNA not given. The clone table shows 440,000 or so distinct CDR3 sequences, with the ten largest holding about 2.3%. Study-wide points: Fewer clonotypes were shared with others by IBD patients than by healthy twins, especially with disease activity.

Sequencing was performed on blood. The sequence derives from a human donor with ulcerative colitis or Crohn's disease, or a healthy co-twin of an affected twin (not recorded which). The gene calls are TRBV27 and TRBJ1-5. The CDR3 loop is CASSLTFKADNQPQHF.